Here is one TCR beta chain with its context. The antigen is unknown. The data belong to a study of T cell responses to AZD1222 COVID-19 vaccine. Study-wide points: Baseline seropositivity occurred in only a handful of AZD1222 recipients. Researchers took repertoire samples only after the peak T cell response had come. Spike-specific TCRs gained breadth and depth after people received two AZD1222 doses.

The CDR3 loop spans 16 amino acids. The V segment lost 8 bases and the J segment 9 bases; nucleotides outside the gene matches: 18. Germline V gene data show CDR1 as SNHLY and CDR2 as FYNNEI. Only in-frame clones appear in the TCRdb table, and some are missing; sequencing was by immunoSEQ multiplex PCR. The sample records more than 95,000 clones, about 92% being singletons. The starting material was peripheral blood, obtained on day 0 of AZD1222 vaccination. The V gene is TRBV2, the J gene TRBJ2-1; 8 positions agree with TRBD2. The sequence came from an adult in good health. The CDR3 DNA reads as TGTGCCAGCGGTAAGGTAGCGGGATCATATCCCGGTGAGCAGTTCTTC. This encodes CASGKVAGSYPGEQFF.